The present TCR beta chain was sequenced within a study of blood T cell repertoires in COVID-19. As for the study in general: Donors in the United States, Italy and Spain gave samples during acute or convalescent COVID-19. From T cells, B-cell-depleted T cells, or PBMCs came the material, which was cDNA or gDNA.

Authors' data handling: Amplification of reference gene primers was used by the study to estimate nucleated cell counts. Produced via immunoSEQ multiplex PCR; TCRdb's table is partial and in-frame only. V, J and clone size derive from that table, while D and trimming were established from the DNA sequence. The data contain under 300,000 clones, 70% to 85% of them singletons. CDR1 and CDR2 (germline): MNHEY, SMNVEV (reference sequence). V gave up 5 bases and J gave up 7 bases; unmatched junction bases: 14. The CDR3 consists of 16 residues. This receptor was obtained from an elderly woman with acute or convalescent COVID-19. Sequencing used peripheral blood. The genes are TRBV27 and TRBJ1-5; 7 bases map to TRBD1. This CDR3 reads CASSKVQGSGVQPQHF. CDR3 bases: TGTGCCAGCAGTAAAGTACAGGGGTCGGGAGTGCAGCCCCAGCATTTT.